This TCR beta chain was recovered during a study of cytomegalovirus exposure and HLA in healthy donors (dated by TCRdb to about 2017). About the investigation overall: An earlier analysis of some 620 of the donors reported over 250 Gb of sequence data and 95 million to 120 million unique TCR beta sequences obtained from about 180 million T cells. In a later analysis, previously published TCR beta repertoires from several hundred donors were re-analyzed and high-resolution HLA genotyping was added so that TCR occurrence patterns could be studied. Besides the first cohort of some 670 subjects, a separate validation cohort made up of 120 different subjects was used. To predict cytomegalovirus infection status, the study brought together high-throughput TCR immunosequencing, statistical association of individual TCRs with disease status, and machine learning. HLA typing covered class I and class II loci at four-digit resolution. The study used immunosequencing to profile the T cell repertoires of around 600 subjects and linked those repertoires to cytomegalovirus serostatus. A later genetic analysis used genome-wide SNP genotypes for about three fifths of the 666 donors, treating that subset as a discovery cohort. On average, around 200,000 unique TCR beta nucleotide sequences were sequenced per donor among about 400 genotyped donors of the cohort, with roughly 18% of those sequences being non-productive. Among the approximately 420 genotyped donors, around 81% belonged to the genetic ancestry cluster associated with self-reported Caucasian donors. The study aimed to test whether signatures of past pathogen exposure could be identified by cataloging public T cell receptors. The number of donors typed differed by locus, with roughly 620-630 for A, B, C, DRB1 and DQB1, around 500 for DQA1, about 610 for DPA1, and around 430 for DPB1. Rather than using new phenotypic data, the later analysis identified candidate immune exposures from TCR beta sequences and from how often those sequences occurred across donors. To decide whether each TCR beta V gene segment behaved as functional or pseudogenic, an earlier analysis of some 600 of the donors relied on high-throughput TCR beta sequencing. Donor age, sex, ethnicity and CMV serostatus were compiled alongside the repertoire data. Roughly 290 gigabases of sequencing data and around 80 million unique TCR sequences made up an early release that covered some 640 HLA-typed donors. All discovery cohort repertoires had been generated using a single sequencing platform. Because of strong linkage in the cohort, roughly 5 DR-DQ haplotypes were treated as single units for association and clustering. General study outcomes and caveats: The classifier was reported to diagnose cytomegalovirus status with high specificity and sensitivity in both the original cohort and the validation cohort. Broadly in line with IMGT annotations, most TCR beta V segments showed up in productive rearrangements about 87% or about 30% of the time in an earlier analysis of around 600 of the donors. Because HLA typing was missing for some donors at each locus, association tests included only the typed subset. A later genetic analysis reported fewer N-insertions in productive TCRs among donors in an Asian-associated ancestry cluster than the roughly 720-donor mean. Sequencing depth was assumed to be roughly uniform across donors in the presence/absence analyses, though that assumption may not hold. In a later genetic analysis, a missense DCLRE1C variant was associated with V-gene and J-gene trimming of TCR beta chains, and the association was replicated in an independent cohort. When HLA alleles, especially DR and DQ, strongly co-occurred, TCR associations were difficult to assign to individual alleles. In vitro tests confirmed that a few of the cytomegalovirus-associated TCR beta chains recognize cytomegalovirus antigens. Most CMV-associated TCR beta chains appeared to be HLA-restricted in a later analysis, and the HLA associations seemed to be driven largely by CMV exposure. While some public TCRs were present in many individuals, most TCR sequences turned up only very rarely across donors. A later analysis associated about 17,000 TCR beta sequences with specific HLA alleles at a false discovery rate of 0.05. Some IMGT-functional V segments, including TRBV6-2 and TRBV6-3, could not be distinguished by the 87-base-pair reads and were therefore excluded. In the study, 150 to 200 TCR beta chains were listed as associated with cytomegalovirus. In a later analysis, the rate of TCR association differed among HLA loci, with DRB1 alleles having the most associated TCRs and HLA-C alleles having the fewest. Because counts were too low, approximately 15 rarely observed V segments, including chromosome 9 orphons, were excluded from the earlier analysis of 587 of the donors. The cohort was sequenced for TCR beta chains only, and without alpha or paired-chain data the features that could be detected were limited. According to a later analysis, parvovirus B19, influenza, CMV and Epstein-Barr virus appeared linked to several top co-occurrence clusters. Linkage disequilibrium might explain the correlated functional status among segregating V segments, but an unknown experimental factor could not be ruled out. A further reported finding was that TCR beta sequences accurately predicted the HLA-A and HLA-B alleles for most subjects in the first cohort. Compared with equally common non-associated chains, HLA-associated TCR beta chains in a later analysis were more clonally expanded and had lower generation probabilities. CMV serostatus was the only immune exposure information available for the cohort. A cluster of highly shared sequence variants was judged likely to represent a technical artifact of the sequencing pipeline. The authors suggested that the approach could potentially be generalized to other disease states and immunological phenotypes.

The germline V gene (reference sequence) supplies CDR1 MNHEY and CDR2 SMNVEV. Deletion took 7 bases off V and 8 bases off J, with a span of 17 bases between the germline ends. Including cysteine and phenylalanine, the CDR3 has 13 amino acids. Kept here is only the CDR3 DNA, which spans 39 bases and is read in frame from base 1. The protocol used for the library was the immunoSEQ multiplex PCR assay. For the multiplex PCR, a mixture combining 60 forward primers for TCR Vbeta segments and 13 reverse primers for TCR Jbeta segments was used. Amplification of the CDR3 region of rearranged TCR beta genes was performed with a multiplex PCR assay on genomic DNA. On the Illumina HiSeq System, the amplified TCR beta libraries were sequenced as 87-base-pair reads. Concerning the study's data processing: In a later analysis, tens of millions of unique TCR beta chains were counted across the 690 or so repertoires, and around 11 million of these chains were shared by at least two donors. Raw reads were error-corrected and collapsed into unique sequences by a nearest-neighbor algorithm in which closely related sequences were merged to remove PCR and sequencing errors. V, D and J gene segments were assigned by aligning CDR3 sequences to IMGT reference sequences. For a sequence to be retained, at least a six-nucleotide match to both a V gene segment and a J gene segment was required. A rearrangement counted as productive if the CDR3 had no stop codons and remained in frame with V and J, and every other rearrangement counted as non-productive. CDR3 was defined according to IMGT convention as the region running from the second conserved V-encoded cysteine to the conserved J-encoded phenylalanine. Sequences without an unambiguous match to a single V gene segment were excluded from the earlier analysis of about 640 of the donors. In an earlier analysis of 587 of the donors, V segments were called functional above 56.7% productive rearrangements and were called segregating when the between-donor standard deviation exceeded 5%. A statistical classification framework was built for diagnosing cytomegalovirus status from the catalog of TCR beta chain sequences. In a later analysis, V and J genes were assigned by comparing TCR nucleotide sequences against IMGT/GENE-DB human TR gene sequences. In a later analysis, CDR3 sequences and most-parsimonious VDJ recombination scenarios were assigned using the TCRdist pipeline. A later analysis defined each TCR beta chain by its CDR3 amino acid sequence plus V-gene family, and excluded reads lacking a unique V-gene family. As a way to deal with suspected cross-contamination and a sequencing artifact, a later analysis dropped under 600 nucleotide sequences that were highly shared and had low generation probability. A later analysis calculated a clonal expansion index for each public chain from normalized within-repertoire ranks of inferred template counts. Generation probabilities in a later analysis came from a VDJ recombination model fitted to out-of-frame rearrangements, and those results were checked against IGoR. Hypergeometric tests were used in a later analysis to score TCR-TCR, TCR-HLA and TCR-CMV co-occurrence, with a repertoire-size bias correction applied to the TCR pairs. False discovery rates were estimated in a later analysis by permuting HLA or CMV assignments 20 times. In a later analysis, co-occurring TCRs were grouped using DBSCAN, with TCRdist sequence similarity added in when clustering inside HLA-allele-positive subsets. For co-occurrence clustering, repertoires with fewer than 30,000 or more than 120,000 public chains were excluded, along with four or five repertoires with anomalous nucleotide sharing. In its TCRdb copy, this immuneACCESS table keeps in-frame sequences only and misses some clones. Where compared with another copy, unresolved V genes explain less than half of these, and the others have no known cause. That table is the source of V, J and clone size, and D and trimming were worked out from the DNA. This sample comprises approximately 150,000 clones, about 82% of them detected only once. The leading ten clones occupy about 4.3% of the sample.

This clone was found once. Its antigen remains undetermined. No per-base quality is available; no much larger clone lies one base away. The cohort was made up of 650 to 700 healthy bone marrow donors. Cohort members were all nominally healthy when sampled, although unrecorded immune exposures were likely present. The donor was CMV seropositive and belonged to the group of about 290 seropositive cohort members. Each donor provided a peripheral blood sample, and peripheral blood mononuclear cells were used for TCR beta sequencing. The Qiagen DNeasy Blood Extraction Kit was used to extract genomic DNA from the blood cell samples.

The chain is assembled from TRBV27 and TRBJ1-2, with an unclear D gene assignment. This clonotype was obtained from a woman aged 40 to 50 in good health and CMV-seropositive. The specimen was PBMCs. Read as DNA, the sequence is TGTGCCAGCAAGAGACTGGCATCGACGGGCTACACCTTC. Its translation is CASKRLASTGYTF.